The rows below give T cell receptor beta chains drawn from one sample of a study of CD8 T cells in Susac syndrome. MiXCR, applied by TCRdb to the immunoSEQ multiplex PCR reads, yields one record per CDR3 protein. The sample has about 300,000 distinct CDR3 sequences, roughly 85% seen once; the top ten hold roughly 0.21%. The material sequenced was CD8+ T cells from PBMCs. The receptor set was obtained from a human donor with multiple sclerosis. The CDR3 runs from the conserved cysteine through the conserved F or W.

length	V	J	CDR3
15	TRBV6-2/TRBV6-3	TRBJ1-1	CASSFVPGGYTEAFF
12	TRBV10-3	TRBJ1-1	CAIRTGVTEAFF
17	TRBV20-1	TRBJ2-7	CSAGDLTDRGRSYEQYF
16	TRBV19	TRBJ2-7	CASSIAASGTVYEQYF
15	TRBV9	TRBJ1-2	CASSVSPRLDYGYTF
18	TRBV15	TRBJ1-2	CATSRGWINLGRTYGYTF
13	TRBV20-1	TRBJ1-5	CSAEMSSNQPQHF
15	TRBV27	TRBJ1-1	CASSSLTPMNTEAFF
15	TRBV4-1	TRBJ2-7	CASSPSGGLIYEQYF
16	TRBV28	TRBJ2-1	CASSFLQGSFANEQFF
13	TRBV7-9	TRBJ2-7	CASKGSVTYEQYF
14	TRBV28	TRBJ2-7	CASSFQGEGYEQYF
14	TRBV28	TRBJ2-7	CASSFRGEGYEQYF
15	TRBV6-6	TRBJ2-1	CASSDLGDSYNEQFF
15	TRBV5-8	TRBJ2-3	CATRTIAGVSDTQYF
14	TRBV13	TRBJ2-7	CASSRLLRGYEQYF
13	TRBV21-1	TRBJ2-2	CASSRGPTGELFF
21	TRBV4-1	TRBJ2-5	CASSHPTPGTGLWGLQETQYF
16	TRBV7-9	TRBJ1-1	CASSLPGGGWNTEAFF
15	TRBV28	TRBJ2-7	CASSPPPDSPYEQYF
14	TRBV27	TRBJ1-1	CASSPWTVNTEAFF
17	TRBV6-1	TRBJ2-3	CASRALRAGAPTVTQYF
14	TRBV29-1	TRBJ2-7	CSVEGLAGGYEQYF
14	TRBV27	TRBJ2-1	CASSLSGSFNEQFF
15	TRBV28	TRBJ2-3	CASSLVLTSTDTQYF
17	TRBV7-6	TRBJ2-1	CASSPRALADSYNEQFF
14	TRBV10-1	TRBJ2-1	CASSEGSGYNEQFF
14	TRBV5-1	TRBJ1-1	CASSAAGGYTEAFF
13	TRBV20-1	TRBJ2-7	CSATYPTSYEQYF